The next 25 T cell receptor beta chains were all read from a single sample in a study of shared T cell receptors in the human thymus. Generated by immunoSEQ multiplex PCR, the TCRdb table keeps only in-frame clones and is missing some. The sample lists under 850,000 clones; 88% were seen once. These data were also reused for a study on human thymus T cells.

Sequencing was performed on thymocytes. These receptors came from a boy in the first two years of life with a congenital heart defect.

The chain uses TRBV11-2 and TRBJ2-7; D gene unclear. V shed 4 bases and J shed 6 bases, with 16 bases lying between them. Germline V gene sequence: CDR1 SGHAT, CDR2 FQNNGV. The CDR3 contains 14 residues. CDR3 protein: CASSYPGPVGEQYF. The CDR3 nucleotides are TGTGCCAGCAGCTACCCGGGTCCTGTGGGCGAGCAGTACTTC.

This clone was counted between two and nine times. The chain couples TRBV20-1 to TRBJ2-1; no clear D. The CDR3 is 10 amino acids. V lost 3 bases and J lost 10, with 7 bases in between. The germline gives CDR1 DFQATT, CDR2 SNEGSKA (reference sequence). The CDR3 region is CSASVEEQFF. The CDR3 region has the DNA TGCAGTGCTAGCGTAGAGGAGCAGTTCTTC.

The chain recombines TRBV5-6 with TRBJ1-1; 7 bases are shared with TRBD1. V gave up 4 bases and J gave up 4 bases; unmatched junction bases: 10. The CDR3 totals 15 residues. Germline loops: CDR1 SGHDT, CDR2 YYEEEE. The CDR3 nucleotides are TGTGCCAGCAGCGCGGGACAGCCGGAGGTCACTGAAGCTTTCTTT. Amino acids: CASSAGQPEVTEAFF.

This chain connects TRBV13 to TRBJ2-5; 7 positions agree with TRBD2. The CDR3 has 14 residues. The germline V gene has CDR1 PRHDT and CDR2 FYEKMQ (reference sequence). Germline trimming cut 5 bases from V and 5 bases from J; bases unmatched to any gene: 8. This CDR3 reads CASSPTGGTETQYF. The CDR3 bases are TGTGCCAGCAGCCCCACCGGGGGGACGGAGACCCAGTACTTC.

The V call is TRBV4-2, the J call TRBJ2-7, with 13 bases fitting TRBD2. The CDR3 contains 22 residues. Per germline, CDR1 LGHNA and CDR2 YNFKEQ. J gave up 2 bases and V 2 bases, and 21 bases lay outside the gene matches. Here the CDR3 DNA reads TGTGCCAGCAGCCAACGAGGACTAGCGGGAGAAGGGGGCCTAGAAGGGACCTACGAGCAGTACTTC. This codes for CASSQRGLAGEGGLEGTYEQYF.

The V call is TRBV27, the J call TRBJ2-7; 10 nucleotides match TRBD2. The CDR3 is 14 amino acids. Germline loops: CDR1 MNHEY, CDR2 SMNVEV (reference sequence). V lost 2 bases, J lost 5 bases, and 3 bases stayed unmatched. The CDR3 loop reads CASSLTSGIDEQYF. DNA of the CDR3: TGTGCCAGCAGTTTAACTAGCGGGATAGACGAGCAGTACTTC.

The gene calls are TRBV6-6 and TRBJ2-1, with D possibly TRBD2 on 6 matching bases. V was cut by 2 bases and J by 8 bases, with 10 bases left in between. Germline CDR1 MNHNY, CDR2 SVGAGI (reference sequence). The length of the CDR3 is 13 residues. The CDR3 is CASSYLGLDEQFF. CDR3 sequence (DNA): TGTGCCAGCAGTTACCTGGGACTTGATGAGCAGTTCTTC.

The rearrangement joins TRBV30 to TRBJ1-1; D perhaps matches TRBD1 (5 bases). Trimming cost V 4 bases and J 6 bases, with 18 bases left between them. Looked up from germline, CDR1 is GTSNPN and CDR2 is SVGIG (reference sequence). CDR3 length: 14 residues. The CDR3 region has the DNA TGTGCCTGGATTAAGGGGTTGAATGTCGCTGAAGCTTTCTTT. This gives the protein CAWIKGLNVAEAFF.

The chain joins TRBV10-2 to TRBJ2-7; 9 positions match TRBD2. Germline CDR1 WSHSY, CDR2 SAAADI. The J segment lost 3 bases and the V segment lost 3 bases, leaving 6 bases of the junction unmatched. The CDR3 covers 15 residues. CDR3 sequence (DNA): TGCGCCAGCAGTGAACGGCTAGCGGGGTACTACGAGCAGTACTTC. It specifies CASSERLAGYYEQYF.

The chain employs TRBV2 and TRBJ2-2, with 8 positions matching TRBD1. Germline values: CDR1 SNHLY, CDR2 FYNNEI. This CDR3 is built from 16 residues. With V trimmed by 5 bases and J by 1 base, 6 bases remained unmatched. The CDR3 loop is CASSKRQGWNTGELFF. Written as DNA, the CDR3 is TGTGCCAGCAGTAAACGACAGGGGTGGAACACCGGGGAGCTGTTTTTT.

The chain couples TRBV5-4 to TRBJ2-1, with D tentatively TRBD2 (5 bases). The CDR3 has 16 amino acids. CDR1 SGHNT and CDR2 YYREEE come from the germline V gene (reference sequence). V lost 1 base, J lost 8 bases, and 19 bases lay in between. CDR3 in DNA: TGTGCCAGCAGCTTGCCCGGGAACCACCTCTTGGATGAGCAGTTCTTC. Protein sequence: CASSLPGNHLLDEQFF.

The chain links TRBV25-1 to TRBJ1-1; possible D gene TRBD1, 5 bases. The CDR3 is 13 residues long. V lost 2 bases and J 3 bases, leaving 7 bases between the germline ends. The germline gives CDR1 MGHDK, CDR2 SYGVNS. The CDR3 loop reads CASSEGGDTEAFF. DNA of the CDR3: TGTGCCAGCAGTGAAGGGGGGGACACTGAAGCTTTCTTT.

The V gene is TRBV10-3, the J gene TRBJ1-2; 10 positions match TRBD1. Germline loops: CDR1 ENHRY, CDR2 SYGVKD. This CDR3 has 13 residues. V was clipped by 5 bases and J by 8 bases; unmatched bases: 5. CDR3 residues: CAISLDRGEGYTF. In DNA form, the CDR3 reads TGTGCCATCAGTTTGGACAGGGGGGAAGGCTACACCTTC.

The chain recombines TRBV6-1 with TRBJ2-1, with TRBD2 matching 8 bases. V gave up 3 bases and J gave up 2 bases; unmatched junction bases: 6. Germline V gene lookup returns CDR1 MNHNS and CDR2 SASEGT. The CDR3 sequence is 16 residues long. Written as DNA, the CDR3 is TGTGCCAGCAGTGAGTCTTTAGCGGGGACCTACAATGAGCAGTTCTTC. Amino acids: CASSESLAGTYNEQFF.

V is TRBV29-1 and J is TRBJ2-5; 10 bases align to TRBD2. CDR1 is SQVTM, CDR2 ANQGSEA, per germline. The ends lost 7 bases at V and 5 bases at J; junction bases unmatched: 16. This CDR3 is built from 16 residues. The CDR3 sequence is CSGGMRAGGRGETQYF. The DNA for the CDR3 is TGCAGCGGGGGGATGCGAGCGGGAGGGCGAGGGGAGACCCAGTACTTC.

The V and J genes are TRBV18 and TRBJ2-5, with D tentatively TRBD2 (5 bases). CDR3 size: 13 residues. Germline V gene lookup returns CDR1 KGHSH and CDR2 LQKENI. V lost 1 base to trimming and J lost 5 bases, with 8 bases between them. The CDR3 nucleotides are TGTGCCAGCTCACCACAGGGAGCGGAGACCCAGTACTTC. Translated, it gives CASSPQGAETQYF.

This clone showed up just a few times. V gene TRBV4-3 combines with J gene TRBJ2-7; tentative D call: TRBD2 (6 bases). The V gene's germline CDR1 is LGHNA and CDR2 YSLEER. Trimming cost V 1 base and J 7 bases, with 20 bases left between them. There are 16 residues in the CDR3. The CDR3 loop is CASSQATTRTPYEQYF. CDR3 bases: TGCGCCAGCAGCCAAGCCACGACTAGGACCCCTTATGAGCAGTACTTC.

CDR3 amino acids: CASSSSTSGRPPYF. In DNA, the CDR3 is TGTGCCAGCAGTTCCTCGACTAGCGGGAGGCCCCCGTACTTC. The V gene is TRBV27, the J gene TRBJ2-5; TRBD2 matches 13 bases. CDR1 MNHEY and CDR2 SMNVEV come from the germline V gene (reference sequence). Losses at the gene ends were 4 bases for V and 13 bases for J; bases not matched to a gene: 9. This CDR3 spans 14 amino acids.

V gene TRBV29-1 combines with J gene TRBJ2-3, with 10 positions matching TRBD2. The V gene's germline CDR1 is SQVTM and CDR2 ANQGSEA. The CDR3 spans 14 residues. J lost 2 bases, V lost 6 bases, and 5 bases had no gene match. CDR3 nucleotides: TGCAGCGTCTCTAGCGGGAGTGTCACAGATACGCAGTATTTT. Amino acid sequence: CSVSSGSVTDTQYF.

CDR3 region: CASSQPRRAGGIPNEQFF. DNA of the CDR3: TGTGCCAGCAGCCAACCGCGGCGAGCGGGAGGAATCCCCAATGAGCAGTTCTTC. The chain carries TRBV4-2 and TRBJ2-1; 9 bases agree with TRBD2. Germline V gene sequence: CDR1 LGHNA, CDR2 YNFKEQ. The junction had 14 bases not matched to a gene; V was cut back by 2 bases and J by 6 bases. The CDR3 contains 18 residues.

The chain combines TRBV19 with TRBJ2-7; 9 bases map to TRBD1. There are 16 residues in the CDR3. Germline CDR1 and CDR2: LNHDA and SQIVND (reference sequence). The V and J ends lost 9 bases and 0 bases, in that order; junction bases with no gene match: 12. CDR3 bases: TGTGCCAGCCTCTCCCCGGGACAGGGTGCCTCCTACGAGCAGTACTTC. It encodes CASLSPGQGASYEQYF.

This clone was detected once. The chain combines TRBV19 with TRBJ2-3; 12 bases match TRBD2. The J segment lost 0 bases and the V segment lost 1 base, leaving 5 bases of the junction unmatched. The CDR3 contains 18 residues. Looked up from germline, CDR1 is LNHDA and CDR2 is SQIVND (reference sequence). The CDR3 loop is CASSIGLAGAPSTDTQYF. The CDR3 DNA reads TGTGCCAGTAGTATAGGACTAGCGGGAGCACCAAGCACAGATACGCAGTATTTT.

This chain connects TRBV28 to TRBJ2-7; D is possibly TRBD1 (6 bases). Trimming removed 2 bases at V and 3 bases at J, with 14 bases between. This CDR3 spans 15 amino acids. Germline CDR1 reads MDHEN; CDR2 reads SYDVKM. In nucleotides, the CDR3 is TGTGCCAGCAGTTTAAGGACAGCCCACTTCTACGAGCAGTACTTC. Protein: CASSLRTAHFYEQYF.

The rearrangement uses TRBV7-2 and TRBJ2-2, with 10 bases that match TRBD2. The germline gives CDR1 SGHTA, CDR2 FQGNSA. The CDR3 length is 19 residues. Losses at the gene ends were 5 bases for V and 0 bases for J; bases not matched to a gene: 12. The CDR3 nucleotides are TGTGCCAGCAGCCAGGAAGCGGGAGGGTACCCTGCGAACACCGGGGAGCTGTTTTTT. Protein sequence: CASSQEAGGYPANTGELFF.

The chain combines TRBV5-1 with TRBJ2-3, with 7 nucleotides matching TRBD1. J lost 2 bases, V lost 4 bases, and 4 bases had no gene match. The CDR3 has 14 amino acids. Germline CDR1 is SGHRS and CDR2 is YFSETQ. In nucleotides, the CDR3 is TGCGCCAGCAGCCCGGGACAGCACACAGATACGCAGTATTTT. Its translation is CASSPGQHTDTQYF.